This T cell receptor beta chain was identified during a study of long-term antiretroviral therapy in people with HIV. Findings and limits, study-wide: Once patients were on ART, diversity went higher but still fell short of transplant donor controls. Drawn between 2004 and 2017, the blood was possibly obtained under older ART regimens. For ART adherence, viral resistance and therapy changes, no data were available.

The CDR3 runs 15 residues. J lost 6 bases, V lost 3 bases, and 8 bases had no gene match. The germline CDR1 and CDR2 sequences are SGDLS and YYNGEE. Assay version v3.0 of immunoSEQ was used, and it was run at survey level. Generated by immunoSEQ multiplex PCR, the TCRdb table keeps only in-frame clones and is missing some. This sample has approximately 17,000 clones; 65% to 85% occur once, and the top ten carry roughly 18%. This clone came up a few times. Its antigen remains unidentified. The chain links TRBV9 to TRBJ2-1; the match to TRBD2 covers 8 bases. The receptor's source is a woman aged 18-29 years with HIV. The input for sequencing was unsorted PBMCs, taken 0.6 years after starting antiretroviral therapy. DNA of the CDR3: TGTGCCAGCAGCGCCAGCTATGCGGGAGGCAATGAGCAGTTCTTC. It encodes CASSASYAGGNEQFF.